This record covers a single TCR beta chain. Its specificity is unknown. Regarding time point: blood from clinic visit 5 months post-surgery; TSC patient then seizure free. CDR1 is SNHLY, CDR2 FYNNEI, per germline. V gave up 3 bases and J gave up 3 bases, with 6 bases separating them. The CDR3 is made up of 13 amino acids. Sequencing used immunoSEQ multiplex PCR; TCRdb keeps in-frame clones, though not all of them. The sample includes under 400,000 clones, 93% of them seen just once. This record belongs to a study of brain T cells in children with intractable seizures. Overall study results and limits: Absence of clones before surgery may stem from lower sequencing depth.

The clonotype was recovered from a boy under two years old with tuberous sclerosis and intractable seizures. The input for sequencing was peripheral blood, taken more than 4 months after surgery. V usage is TRBV2 and J usage is TRBJ1-5; a possible D gene is TRBD1 (5 bases). As DNA, the CDR3 is TGTGCCAGCAGTGACAGGGACAATCAGCCCCAGCATTTT. Its translation is CASSDRDNQPQHF.